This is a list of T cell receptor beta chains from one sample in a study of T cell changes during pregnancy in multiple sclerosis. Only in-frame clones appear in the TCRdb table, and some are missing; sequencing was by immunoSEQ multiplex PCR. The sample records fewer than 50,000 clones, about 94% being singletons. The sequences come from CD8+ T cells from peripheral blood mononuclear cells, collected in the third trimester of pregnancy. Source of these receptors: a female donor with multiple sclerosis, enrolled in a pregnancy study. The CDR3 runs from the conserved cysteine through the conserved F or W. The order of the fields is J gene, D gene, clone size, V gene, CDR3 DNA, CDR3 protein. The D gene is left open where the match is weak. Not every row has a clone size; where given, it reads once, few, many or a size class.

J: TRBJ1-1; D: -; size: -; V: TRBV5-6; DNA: TGTGCCAGCAGCTTGGCCGGGGAGAACACTGAAGCTTTCTTT; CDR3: CASSLAGENTEAFF
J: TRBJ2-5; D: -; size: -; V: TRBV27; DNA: TGTGCCAGCAGTCCCCGGGGTAGGGCCGGGGTAAAGAAAGAGACCCAGTACTTC; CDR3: CASSPRGRAGVKKETQYF
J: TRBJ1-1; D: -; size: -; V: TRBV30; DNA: TGTGCCCAAACCTCACCGGACACCGCGAACTCAAAAGCTTTCTTT; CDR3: CAQTSPDTANSKAFF
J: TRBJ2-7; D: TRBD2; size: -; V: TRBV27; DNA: TGTGCCAGCATGGGACTAGCGGGAGTCGACGAGCAGTACTTC; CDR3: CASMGLAGVDEQYF
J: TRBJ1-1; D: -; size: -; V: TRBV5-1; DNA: TGCGCCAGCAGCCAGAACACTGAAGCTTTCTTT; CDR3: CASSQNTEAFF
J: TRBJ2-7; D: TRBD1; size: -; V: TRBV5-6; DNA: TGTGCCAGCAGCTTGTGGGCGTACGAGACAGGGGAACACGAGCAGTACTTC; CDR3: CASSLWAYETGEHEQYF
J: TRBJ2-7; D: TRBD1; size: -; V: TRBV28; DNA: TGTGCCAGCAGTCCGATTGGACCAGGGGGAGTTGACGAGCAGTACTTC; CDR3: CASSPIGPGGVDEQYF
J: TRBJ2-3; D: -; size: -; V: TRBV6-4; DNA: TGTGCCAGCAGTCGACAGGTCACAGATACGCAGTATTTT; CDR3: CASSRQVTDTQYF
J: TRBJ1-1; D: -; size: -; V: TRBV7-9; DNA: TGTGCCAGCAGCCCACGCACCCCTTTTAGTGAAGCTTTCTTT; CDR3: CASSPRTPFSEAFF
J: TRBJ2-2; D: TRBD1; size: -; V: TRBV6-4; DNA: TGTGCCAGCAGTAATAGGCCTCAGGGGGCGGCGAACACCGGGGAGCTGTTTTTT; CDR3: CASSNRPQGAANTGELFF
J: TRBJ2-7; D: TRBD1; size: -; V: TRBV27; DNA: TGTGCCAGCAGTCCAACAGTAGGGGGCGACGAGCAGTACTTC; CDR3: CASSPTVGGDEQYF
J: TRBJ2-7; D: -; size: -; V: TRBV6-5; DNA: TGTGCCAGCAGTTACGGGGGACAATGGGGATACGAGCAGTACTTC; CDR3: CASSYGGQWGYEQYF
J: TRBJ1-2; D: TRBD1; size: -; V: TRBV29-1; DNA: TGCAGCGTTGGAGGCAAGGGGGCGAATGGCTACACCTTC; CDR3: CSVGGKGANGYTF
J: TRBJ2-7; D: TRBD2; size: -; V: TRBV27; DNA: TGTGCCAGTTGGATGACTAGCGGGTTCCACGAGCAGTACTTC; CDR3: CASWMTSGFHEQYF
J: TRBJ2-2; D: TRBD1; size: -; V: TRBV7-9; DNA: TGTGCCAGCAGCTCCAGGGACAGGGTCGACACCGGGGAGCTGTTTTTT; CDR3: CASSSRDRVDTGELFF
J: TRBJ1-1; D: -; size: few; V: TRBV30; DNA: TGTGCCTGGGGAGGGGGACTAAACACTGAAGCTTTCTTT; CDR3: CAWGGGLNTEAFF
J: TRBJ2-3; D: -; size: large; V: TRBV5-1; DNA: TGCGCCACCCGGAGGTATTTTACTAGCACAGATACGCAGTATTTT; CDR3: CATRRYFTSTDTQYF
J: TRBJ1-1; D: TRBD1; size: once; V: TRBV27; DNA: TGTGCCAGCAGTTCCGTTTTCTTTGGGACAGGGAACACTGAAGCTTTCTTT; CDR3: CASSSVFFGTGNTEAFF
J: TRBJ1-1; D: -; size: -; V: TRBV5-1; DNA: TGCGCCAGCAGCTTGGAGACAGGACGGTGGACTGAAGCTTTCTTT; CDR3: CASSLETGRWTEAFF
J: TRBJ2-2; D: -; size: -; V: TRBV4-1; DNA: TGCGCCAGCAGCCAAGATCCAGGGTACGGAGACGGGGAGCTGTTTTTT; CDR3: CASSQDPGYGDGELFF
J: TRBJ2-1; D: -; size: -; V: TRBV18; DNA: TGTGCCAGCTCACCGCCTATTATCAATGAGCAGTTCTTC; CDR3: CASSPPIINEQFF
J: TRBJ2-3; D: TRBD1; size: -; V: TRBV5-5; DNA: TGTGCCGCGGACAGGGGATTAACCACAGATACGCAGTATTTT; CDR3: CAADRGLTTDTQYF
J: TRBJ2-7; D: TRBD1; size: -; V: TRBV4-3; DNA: TGCGCCAGCAGCCAAGTTTCCGGGACAGGGAAGCCCTACGAGCAGTACTTC; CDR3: CASSQVSGTGKPYEQYF
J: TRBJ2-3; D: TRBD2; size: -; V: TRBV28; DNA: TGTGCCAGCAGTTCAAGCTTTGGGCTAGCGGGAGGGCCTAGGTCCCAAGATACGCAGTATTTT; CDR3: CASSSSFGLAGGPRSQDTQYF
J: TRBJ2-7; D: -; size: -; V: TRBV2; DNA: TGTGCCAGCAGCCTCACCATCTTGAGCTCCTACGAGCAGTACTTC; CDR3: CASSLTILSSYEQYF
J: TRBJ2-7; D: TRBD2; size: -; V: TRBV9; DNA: TGTGCCAGCAGCCCTTTCCGGACTAGCGGATCCTACGAGCAGTACTTC; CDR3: CASSPFRTSGSYEQYF
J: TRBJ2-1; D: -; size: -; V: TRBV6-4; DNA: TGTGCCAGCAGTGTCGAGAGCTCCTACAATGAGCAGTTCTTC; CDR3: CASSVESSYNEQFF
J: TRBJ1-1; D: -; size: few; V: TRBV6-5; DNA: TGTGCCAGCAGTGATGGGGGAGGTGAAGCTTTCTTT; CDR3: CASSDGGGEAFF
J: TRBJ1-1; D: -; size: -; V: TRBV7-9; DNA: TGTGCCAGCAGCCAGACCAGGGGATCCACTGAAGCTTTCTTT; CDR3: CASSQTRGSTEAFF
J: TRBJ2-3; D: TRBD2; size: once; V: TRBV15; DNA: TGTGCCACCAGCGTCGGCAGGACTAGTTCTTACGATACGCAGTATTTT; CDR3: CATSVGRTSSYDTQYF
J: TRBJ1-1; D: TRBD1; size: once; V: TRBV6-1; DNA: TGTGCCAGCAGTGAAAAGAGGGGGCGCGTAGGCACTGAAGCTTTCTTT; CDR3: CASSEKRGRVGTEAFF
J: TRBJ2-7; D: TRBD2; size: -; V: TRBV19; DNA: TGTGCCAGTCGGACTAGCTCTCTCTCCTACGAGCAGTACTTC; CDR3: CASRTSSLSYEQYF
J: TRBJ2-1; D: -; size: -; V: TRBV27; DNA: TGTGCCAGCAGGATCGGAGGACGCTACAATGAGCAGTTCTTC; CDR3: CASRIGGRYNEQFF
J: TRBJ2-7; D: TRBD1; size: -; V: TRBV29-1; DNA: TGCAGCGTTGAAACGGGACAGGGCTACGAGCAGTACTTC; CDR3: CSVETGQGYEQYF
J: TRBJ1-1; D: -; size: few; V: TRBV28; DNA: TGTGCCAGCTGGAGACAGAGAGCTTTCTTT; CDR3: CASWRQRAFF
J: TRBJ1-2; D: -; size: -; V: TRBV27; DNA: TGTGCCAGCAGTTTAGGTGGGTCGAGGTATGGCTACACCTTC; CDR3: CASSLGGSRYGYTF
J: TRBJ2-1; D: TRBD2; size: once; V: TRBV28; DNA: TGTGCCAGCAGGCAGACTAGCGGGAGGGTCTATGAGCAGTTCTTC; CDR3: CASRQTSGRVYEQFF
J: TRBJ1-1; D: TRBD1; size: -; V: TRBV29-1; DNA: TGCAGCGTTGAAGAGAGTGCGACAGGGATGAACACTGAAGCTTTCTTT; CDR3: CSVEESATGMNTEAFF
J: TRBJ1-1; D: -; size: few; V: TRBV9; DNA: TGTGCCAGCAGCTCATTAGATTGGACTGAAGCTTTCTTT; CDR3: CASSSLDWTEAFF
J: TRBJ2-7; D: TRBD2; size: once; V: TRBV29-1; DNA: TGCAGCGTCTGGACTAGCGGCCTCTACGAGCAGTACTTC; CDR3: CSVWTSGLYEQYF
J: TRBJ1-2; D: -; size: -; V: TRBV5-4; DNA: TGTGCCAGCAGCTCCGACTTAAGCGCAGGGACTAATGGCTACACCTTC; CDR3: CASSSDLSAGTNGYTF
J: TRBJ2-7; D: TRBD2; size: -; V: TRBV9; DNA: TGTGCCAGCAGCGTAGCGGGAGGTTTCTCCGAGCAGTACTTC; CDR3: CASSVAGGFSEQYF
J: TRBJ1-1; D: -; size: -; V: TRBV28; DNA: TGTGCCAGCAGTCCAGAACTAGCGTCCGGGATCACTGAAGCTTTCTTT; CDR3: CASSPELASGITEAFF
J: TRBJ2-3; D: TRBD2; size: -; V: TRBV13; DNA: TGTGCCAGCAGCTTAGTGGGATTTGGGCTAGCGGGGATACCTAGCACAGATACGCAGTATTTT; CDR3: CASSLVGFGLAGIPSTDTQYF
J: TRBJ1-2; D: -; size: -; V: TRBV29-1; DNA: TGCAGCGTTGAGCAGGACTACGGCTACACCTTC; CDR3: CSVEQDYGYTF
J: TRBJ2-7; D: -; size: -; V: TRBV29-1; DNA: TGCAGCGGCGTGGATGGGGCAGGAAACGAGCAGTACTTC; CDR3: CSGVDGAGNEQYF
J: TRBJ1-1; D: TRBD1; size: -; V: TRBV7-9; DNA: TGTGCCAGCAGCTCAAGGGGACAGGGGAACACTGAAGCTTTCTTT; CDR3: CASSSRGQGNTEAFF
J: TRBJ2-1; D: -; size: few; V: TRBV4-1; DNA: TGCGCCAGCAGCCCGTTGGGCCCTCACTACAATGAGCAGTTCTTC; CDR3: CASSPLGPHYNEQFF
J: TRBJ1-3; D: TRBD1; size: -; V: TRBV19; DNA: TGTGCCAGTAGTAGGGGACAGAGGAGCTCTGGAAACACCATATATTTT; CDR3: CASSRGQRSSGNTIYF
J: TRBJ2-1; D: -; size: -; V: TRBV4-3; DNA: TGCGCCAGCAGCCAAGTGGGGGCCCGGTTTGAGCAGTTCTTC; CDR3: CASSQVGARFEQFF
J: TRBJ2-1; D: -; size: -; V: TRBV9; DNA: TGTGCCAGCAGCACCGGGGGAGAGCTTAATGAGCAGTTCTTC; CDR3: CASSTGGELNEQFF
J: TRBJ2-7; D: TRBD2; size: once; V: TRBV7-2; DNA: TGTGCCAGCAACTTAGCGGGAGTAAGGGAGCAGTACTTC; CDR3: CASNLAGVREQYF
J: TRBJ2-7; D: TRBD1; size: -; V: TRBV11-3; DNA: TGTGCCAGCAGCTCCGGACAGGGCAGCGAGCAGTACTTC; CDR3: CASSSGQGSEQYF
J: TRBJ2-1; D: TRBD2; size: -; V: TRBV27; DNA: TGTGCCAGCAGTTCGCCTAGCGGGAGGGGGCGTGAGCAGTTCTTC; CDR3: CASSSPSGRGREQFF
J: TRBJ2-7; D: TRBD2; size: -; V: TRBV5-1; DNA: TGCGCCAGCAGCTTGGTCGGGAGGGGGGCCTACGAGCAGTACTTC; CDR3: CASSLVGRGAYEQYF
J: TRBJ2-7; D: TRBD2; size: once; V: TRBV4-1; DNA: TGCGCCAGCAGCCAAGAGAGAGCGGGAGGGTCTAAGGTCTACGAGCAGTACTTC; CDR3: CASSQERAGGSKVYEQYF
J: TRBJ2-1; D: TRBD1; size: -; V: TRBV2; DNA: TGTGCCAGCAGTTACGACAGGGGTGAGCAGTTCTTC; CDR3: CASSYDRGEQFF
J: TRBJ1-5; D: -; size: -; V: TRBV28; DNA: TGTGCCTCCGCTTGGGGGCAGGGGCTCAATCAGCCCCAGCATTTT; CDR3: CASAWGQGLNQPQHF
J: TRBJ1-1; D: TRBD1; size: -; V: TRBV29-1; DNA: TGCAGCGTTGTTGGGACAGGTTCTGAAGCTTTCTTT; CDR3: CSVVGTGSEAFF
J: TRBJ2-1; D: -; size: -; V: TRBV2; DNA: TGTGCCAGCCAGGACAGCTTCTACAATGAGCAGTTCTTC; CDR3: CASQDSFYNEQFF